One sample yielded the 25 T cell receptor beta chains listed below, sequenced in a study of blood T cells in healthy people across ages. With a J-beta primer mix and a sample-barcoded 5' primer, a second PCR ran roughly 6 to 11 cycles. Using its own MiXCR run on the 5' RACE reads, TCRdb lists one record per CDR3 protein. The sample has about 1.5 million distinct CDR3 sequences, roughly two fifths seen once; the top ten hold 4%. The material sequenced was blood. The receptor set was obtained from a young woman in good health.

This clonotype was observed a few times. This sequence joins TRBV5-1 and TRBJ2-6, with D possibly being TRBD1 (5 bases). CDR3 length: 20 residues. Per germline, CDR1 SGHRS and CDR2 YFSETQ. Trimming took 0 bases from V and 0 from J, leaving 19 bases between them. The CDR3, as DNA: TGCGCCAGCAGCTTGGGCCTTTCGGACACAGCTTCCTCTGGGGCCAACGTCCTGACTTTC. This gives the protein CASSLGLSDTASSGANVLTF.

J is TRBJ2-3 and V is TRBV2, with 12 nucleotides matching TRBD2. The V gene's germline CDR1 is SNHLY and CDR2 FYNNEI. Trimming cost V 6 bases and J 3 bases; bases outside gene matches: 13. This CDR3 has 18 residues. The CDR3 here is CASSRLAGGRVGTDTQYF. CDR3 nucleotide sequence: TGTGCCAGCAGCAGGCTAGCGGGGGGGCGAGTAGGAACAGATACGCAGTATTTT.

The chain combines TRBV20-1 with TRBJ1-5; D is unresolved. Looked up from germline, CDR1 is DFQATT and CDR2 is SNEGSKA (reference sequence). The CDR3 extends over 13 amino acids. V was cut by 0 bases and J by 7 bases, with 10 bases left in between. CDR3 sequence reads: CSARDWQAQPQHF. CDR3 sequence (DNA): TGCAGTGCTAGAGATTGGCAGGCACAGCCCCAGCATTTT.

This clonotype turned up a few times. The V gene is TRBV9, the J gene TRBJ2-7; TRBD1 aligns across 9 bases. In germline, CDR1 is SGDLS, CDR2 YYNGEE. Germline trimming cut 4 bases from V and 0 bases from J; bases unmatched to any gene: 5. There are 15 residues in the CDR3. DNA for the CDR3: TGTGCCAGCAGCCCAACAGGGGGCAACTCCTACGAGCAGTACTTC. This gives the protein CASSPTGGNSYEQYF.

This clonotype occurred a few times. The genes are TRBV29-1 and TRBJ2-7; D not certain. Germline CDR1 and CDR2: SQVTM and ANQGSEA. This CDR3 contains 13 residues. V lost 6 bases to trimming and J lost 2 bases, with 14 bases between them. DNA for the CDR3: TGCAGCGTGGTGGTTGGAGATCCCTACGAGCAGTACTTC. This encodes CSVVVGDPYEQYF.

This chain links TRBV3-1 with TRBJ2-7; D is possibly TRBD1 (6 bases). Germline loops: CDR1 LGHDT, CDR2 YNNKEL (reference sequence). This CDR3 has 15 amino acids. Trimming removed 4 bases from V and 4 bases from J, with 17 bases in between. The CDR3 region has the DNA TGTGCCAGCAGCCCTACAGGGATGAGGGAATACGAGCAGTACTTC. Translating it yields CASSPTGMREYEQYF.

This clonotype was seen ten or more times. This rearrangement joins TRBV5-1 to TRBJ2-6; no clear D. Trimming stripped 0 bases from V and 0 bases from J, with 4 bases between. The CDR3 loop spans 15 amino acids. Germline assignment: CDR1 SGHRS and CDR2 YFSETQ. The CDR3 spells CASSLDRSGANVLTF. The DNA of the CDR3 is TGCGCCAGCAGCTTGGACCGCTCTGGGGCCAACGTCCTGACTTTC.

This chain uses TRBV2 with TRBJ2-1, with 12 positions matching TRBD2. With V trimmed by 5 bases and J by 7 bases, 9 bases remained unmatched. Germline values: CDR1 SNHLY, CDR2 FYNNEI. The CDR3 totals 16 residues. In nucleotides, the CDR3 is TGTGCCAGCAGTCGAGGACTAGCGGGGCTGGGGAATGAGCAGTTCTTC. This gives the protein CASSRGLAGLGNEQFF.

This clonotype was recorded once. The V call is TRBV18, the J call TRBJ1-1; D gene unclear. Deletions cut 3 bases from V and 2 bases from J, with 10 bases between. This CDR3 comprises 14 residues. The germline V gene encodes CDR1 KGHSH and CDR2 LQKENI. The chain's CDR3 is CASSPLQSNTEAFF. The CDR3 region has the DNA TGTGCCAGCTCACCTTTACAGAGCAACACTGAAGCTTTCTTT.

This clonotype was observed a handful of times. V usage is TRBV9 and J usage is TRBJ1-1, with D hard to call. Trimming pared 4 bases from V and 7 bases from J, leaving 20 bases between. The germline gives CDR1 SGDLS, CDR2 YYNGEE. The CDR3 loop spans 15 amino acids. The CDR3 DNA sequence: TGTGCCAGCAGCCCTCCCTTGGCGGGCCAGGATGAAGCTTTCTTT. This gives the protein CASSPPLAGQDEAFF.

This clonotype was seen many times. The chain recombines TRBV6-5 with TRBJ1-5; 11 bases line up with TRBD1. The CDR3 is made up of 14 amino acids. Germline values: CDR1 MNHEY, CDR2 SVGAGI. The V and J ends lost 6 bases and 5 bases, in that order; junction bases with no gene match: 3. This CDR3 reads CASSPDRGHQPQHF. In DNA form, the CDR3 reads TGTGCCAGCAGCCCGGACAGGGGGCATCAGCCCCAGCATTTT.

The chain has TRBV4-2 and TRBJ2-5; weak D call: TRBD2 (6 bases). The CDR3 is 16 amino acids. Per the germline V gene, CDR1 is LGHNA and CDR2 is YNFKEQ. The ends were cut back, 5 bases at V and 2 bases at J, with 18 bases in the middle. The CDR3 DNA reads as TGTGCCAGCAGCATCCGGGACTTCCACTTACAAGAGACCCAGTACTTC. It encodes CASSIRDFHLQETQYF.

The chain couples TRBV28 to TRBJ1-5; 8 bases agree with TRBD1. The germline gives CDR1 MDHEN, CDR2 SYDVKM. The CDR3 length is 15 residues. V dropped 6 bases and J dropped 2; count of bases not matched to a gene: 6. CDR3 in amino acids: CASRGTGGGNQPQHF. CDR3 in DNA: TGTGCCAGCAGGGGTACAGGGGGAGGCAATCAGCCCCAGCATTTT.

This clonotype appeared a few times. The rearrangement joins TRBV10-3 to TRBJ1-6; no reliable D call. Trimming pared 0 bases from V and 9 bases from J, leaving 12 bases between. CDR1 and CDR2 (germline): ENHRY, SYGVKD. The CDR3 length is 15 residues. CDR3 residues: CAISESGRLGSPLHF. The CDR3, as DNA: TGTGCCATCAGTGAGTCCGGGAGACTCGGTTCACCCCTCCACTTT.

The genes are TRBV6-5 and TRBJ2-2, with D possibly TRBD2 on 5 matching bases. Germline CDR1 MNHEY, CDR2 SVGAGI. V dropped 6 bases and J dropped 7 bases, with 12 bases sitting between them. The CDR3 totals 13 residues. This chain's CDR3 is CASSPVAGGELFF. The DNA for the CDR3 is TGTGCCAGCAGCCCTGTGGCGGGCGGGGAGCTGTTTTTT.

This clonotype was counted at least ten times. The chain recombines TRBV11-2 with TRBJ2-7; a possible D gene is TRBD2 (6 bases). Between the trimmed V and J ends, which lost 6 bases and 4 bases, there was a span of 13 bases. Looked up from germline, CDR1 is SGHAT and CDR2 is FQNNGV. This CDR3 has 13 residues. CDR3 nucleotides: TGTGCCAGCAGTTCGGGACTGGAATACGAGCAGTACTTC. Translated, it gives CASSSGLEYEQYF.

The chain's CDR3 is CAISERSRVQETQYF. DNA of the CDR3: TGTGCCATCAGTGAGAGATCAAGGGTCCAAGAGACCCAGTACTTC. This chain joins TRBV10-3 and TRBJ2-5, with D unresolved. Germline V lookup: CDR1 ENHRY, CDR2 SYGVKD. The CDR3 extends over 15 amino acids. V was trimmed by 2 bases and J by 1 base, leaving 11 bases between them.

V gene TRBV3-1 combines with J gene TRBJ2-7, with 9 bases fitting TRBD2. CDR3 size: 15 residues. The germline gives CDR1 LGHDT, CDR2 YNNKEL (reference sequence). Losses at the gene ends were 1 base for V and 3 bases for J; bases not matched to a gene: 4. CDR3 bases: TGTGCCAGCAGCCAAGCGGCGGGAGGGCACTACGAGCAGTACTTC. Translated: CASSQAAGGHYEQYF.

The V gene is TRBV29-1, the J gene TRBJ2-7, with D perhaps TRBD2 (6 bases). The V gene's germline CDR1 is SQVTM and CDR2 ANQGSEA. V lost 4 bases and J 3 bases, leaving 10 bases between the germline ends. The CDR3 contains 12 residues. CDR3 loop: CSVGGRDYEQYF. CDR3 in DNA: TGCAGCGTTGGAGGGCGGGACTACGAGCAGTACTTC.

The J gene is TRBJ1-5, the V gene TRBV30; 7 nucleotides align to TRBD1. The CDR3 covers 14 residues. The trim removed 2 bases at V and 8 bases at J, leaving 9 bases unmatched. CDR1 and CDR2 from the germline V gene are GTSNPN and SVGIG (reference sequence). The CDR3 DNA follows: TGTGCCTGGAGTCAGGGGGGAGCTGTGAAGCCCCAGCATTTT. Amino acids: CAWSQGGAVKPQHF.

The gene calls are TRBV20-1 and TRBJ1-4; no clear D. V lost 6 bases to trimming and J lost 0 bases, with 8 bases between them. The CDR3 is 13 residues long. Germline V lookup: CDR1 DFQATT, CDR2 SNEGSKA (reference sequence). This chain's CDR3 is CSANTPTNEKLFF. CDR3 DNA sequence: TGCAGTGCCAACACCCCAACTAATGAAAAACTGTTTTTT.

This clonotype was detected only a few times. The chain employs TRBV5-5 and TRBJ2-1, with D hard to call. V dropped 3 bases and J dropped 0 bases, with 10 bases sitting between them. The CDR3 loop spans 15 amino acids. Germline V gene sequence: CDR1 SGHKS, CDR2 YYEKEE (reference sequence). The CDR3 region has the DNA TGTGCCAGCAGCTCCTCGTTCAGCTCCTACAATGAGCAGTTCTTC. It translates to CASSSSFSSYNEQFF. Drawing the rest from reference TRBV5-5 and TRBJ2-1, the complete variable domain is DAGVTQSPTHLIKTRGQQVTLRCSPISGHKSVSWYQQVLGQGPQFIFQYYEKEERGRGNFPDRFSARQFPNYSSELNVNALLLGDSALYLCASSSSFSSYNEQFFGPGTRLTVL.

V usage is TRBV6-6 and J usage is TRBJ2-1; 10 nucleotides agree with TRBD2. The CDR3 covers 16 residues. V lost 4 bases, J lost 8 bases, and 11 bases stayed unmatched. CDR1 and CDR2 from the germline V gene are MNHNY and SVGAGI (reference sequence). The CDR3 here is CASSFSGGTLSDEQFF. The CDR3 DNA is TGTGCCAGCAGTTTTAGCGGGGGGACCTTAAGCGATGAGCAGTTCTTC.

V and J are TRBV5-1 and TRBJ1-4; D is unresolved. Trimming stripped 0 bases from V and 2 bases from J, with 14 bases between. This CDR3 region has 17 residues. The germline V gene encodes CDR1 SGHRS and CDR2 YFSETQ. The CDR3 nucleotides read TGCGCCAGCAGCTTGGTTCGAGACGTAGGGACTAATGAAAAACTGTTTTTT. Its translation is CASSLVRDVGTNEKLFF.

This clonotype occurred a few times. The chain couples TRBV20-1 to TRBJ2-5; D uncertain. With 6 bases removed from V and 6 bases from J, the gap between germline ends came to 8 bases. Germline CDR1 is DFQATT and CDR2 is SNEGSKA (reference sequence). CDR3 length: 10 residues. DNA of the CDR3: TGCAGTGCCGTAAAGAAGACCCAGTACTTC. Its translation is CSAVKKTQYF.